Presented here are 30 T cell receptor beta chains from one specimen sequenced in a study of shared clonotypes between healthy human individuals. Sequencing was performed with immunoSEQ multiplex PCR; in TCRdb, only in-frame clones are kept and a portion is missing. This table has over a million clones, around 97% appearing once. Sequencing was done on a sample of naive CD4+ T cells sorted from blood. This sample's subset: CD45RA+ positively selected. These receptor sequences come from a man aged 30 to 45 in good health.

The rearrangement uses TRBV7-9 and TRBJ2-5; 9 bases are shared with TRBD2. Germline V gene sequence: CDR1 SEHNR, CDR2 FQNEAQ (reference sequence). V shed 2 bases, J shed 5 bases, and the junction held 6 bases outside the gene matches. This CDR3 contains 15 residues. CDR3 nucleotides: TGTGCCAGCAGCTTATATCTAGCGGGACGTGAGACCCAGTACTTC. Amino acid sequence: CASSLYLAGRETQYF.

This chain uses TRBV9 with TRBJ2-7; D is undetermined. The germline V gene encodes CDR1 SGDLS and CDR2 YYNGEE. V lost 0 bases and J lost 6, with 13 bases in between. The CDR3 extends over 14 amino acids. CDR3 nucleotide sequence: TGTGCCAGCAGCGTAGACGTGTTCTCCCGCGAGCAGTACTTC. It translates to CASSVDVFSREQYF.

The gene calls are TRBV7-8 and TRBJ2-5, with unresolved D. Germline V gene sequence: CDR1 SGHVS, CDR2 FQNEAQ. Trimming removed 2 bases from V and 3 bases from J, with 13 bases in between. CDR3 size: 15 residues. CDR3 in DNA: TGTGCCAGCAGCTTAACTTCACTTGGGGAAGAGACCCAGTACTTC. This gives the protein CASSLTSLGEETQYF.

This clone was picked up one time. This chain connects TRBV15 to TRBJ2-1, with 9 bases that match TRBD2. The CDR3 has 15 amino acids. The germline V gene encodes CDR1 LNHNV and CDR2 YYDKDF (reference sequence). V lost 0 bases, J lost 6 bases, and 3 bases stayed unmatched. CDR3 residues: CATSREPSGTNEQFF. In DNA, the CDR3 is TGTGCCACCAGCAGAGAGCCTAGCGGGACCAATGAGCAGTTCTTC. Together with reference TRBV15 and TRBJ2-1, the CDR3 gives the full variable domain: DAMVIQNPRYQVTQFGKPVTLSCSQTLNHNVMYWYQQKSSQAPKLLFHYYDKDFNNEADTPDNFQSRRPNTSFCFLDIRSPGLGDTAMYLCATSREPSGTNEQFFGPGTRLTVL.

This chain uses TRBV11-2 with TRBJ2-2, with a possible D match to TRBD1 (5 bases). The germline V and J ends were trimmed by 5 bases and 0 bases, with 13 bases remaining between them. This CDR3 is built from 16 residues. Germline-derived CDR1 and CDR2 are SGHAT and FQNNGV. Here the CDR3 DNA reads TGTGCCAGCAGCATCCATACAGGTCCGAACACCGGGGAGCTGTTTTTT. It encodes CASSIHTGPNTGELFF.

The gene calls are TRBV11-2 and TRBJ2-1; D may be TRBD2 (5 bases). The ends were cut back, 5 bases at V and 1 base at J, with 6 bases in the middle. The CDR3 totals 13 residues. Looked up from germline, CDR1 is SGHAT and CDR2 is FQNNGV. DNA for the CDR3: TGTGCCAGCAGCGGAGGATCCTACAATGAGCAGTTCTTC. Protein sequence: CASSGGSYNEQFF.

The DNA for the CDR3 is TGTGCCTGGAGTGGGCAGCAAGAGACCCAGTACTTC. The encoded protein is CAWSGQQETQYF. The rearrangement links TRBV30 to TRBJ2-5, with no clear D. Germline V gene sequence: CDR1 GTSNPN, CDR2 SVGIG (reference sequence). Trimming cost V 1 base and J 2 bases, with 5 bases left between them. This CDR3 region has 12 residues.

The CDR3 sequence: CATSRDVQGYNEQFF. The CDR3 nucleotides read TGTGCCACCAGCAGAGACGTACAGGGGTACAATGAGCAGTTCTTC. This chain joins TRBV15 and TRBJ2-1; 7 nucleotides agree with TRBD1. Germline V gene lookup returns CDR1 LNHNV and CDR2 YYDKDF (reference sequence). The V gene end was trimmed by 0 bases and the J gene end by 4 bases; junction bases not matched to a gene: 3. This CDR3 has 15 amino acids.

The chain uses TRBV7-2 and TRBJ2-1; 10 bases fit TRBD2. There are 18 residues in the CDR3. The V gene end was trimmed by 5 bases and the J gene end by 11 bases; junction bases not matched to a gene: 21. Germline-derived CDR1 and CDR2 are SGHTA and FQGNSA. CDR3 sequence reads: CASSPHTIAGGTSTKQFF. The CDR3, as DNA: TGTGCCAGCAGCCCCCACACGATAGCGGGAGGTACGTCAACGAAGCAGTTCTTC.

The CDR3 coding sequence is TGTGCCAGCAGTCCGGGACTAGCGGGGACCGGGGAGCTGTTTTTT. As protein: CASSPGLAGTGELFF. The chain carries TRBV28 and TRBJ2-2, with 13 bases fitting TRBD2. Germline-derived CDR1 and CDR2 are MDHEN and SYDVKM. The CDR3 consists of 15 residues. The ends lost 5 bases at V and 5 bases at J; junction bases unmatched: 2.

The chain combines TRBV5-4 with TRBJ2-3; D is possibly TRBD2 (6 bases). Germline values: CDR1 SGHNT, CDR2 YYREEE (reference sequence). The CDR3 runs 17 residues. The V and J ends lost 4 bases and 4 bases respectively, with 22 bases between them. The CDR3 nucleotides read TGTGCCAGCAGCGCAATTGTGGGAGGAGCAAGCCCAGATACGCAGTATTTT. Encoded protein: CASSAIVGGASPDTQYF.

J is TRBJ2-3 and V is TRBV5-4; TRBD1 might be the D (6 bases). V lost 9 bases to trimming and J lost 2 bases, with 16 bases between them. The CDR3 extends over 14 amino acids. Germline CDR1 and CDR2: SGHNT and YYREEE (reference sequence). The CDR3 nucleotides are TGTGCCACCCTGGACAGCCTTTTCACAGATACGCAGTATTTT. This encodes CATLDSLFTDTQYF.

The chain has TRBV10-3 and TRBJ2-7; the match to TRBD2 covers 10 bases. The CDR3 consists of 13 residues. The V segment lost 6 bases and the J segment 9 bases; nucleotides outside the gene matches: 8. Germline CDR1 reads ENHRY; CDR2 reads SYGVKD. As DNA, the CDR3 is TGTGCCATCAGCCCTAGCGGGAGTGAAGGGCAGTACTTC. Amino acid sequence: CAISPSGSEGQYF.

CDR3 residues: CSVGGESGRGPTDTQYF. The CDR3 nucleotides read TGCAGCGTTGGAGGGGAGAGCGGGAGAGGGCCCACAGATACGCAGTATTTT. This sequence joins TRBV29-1 and TRBJ2-3; 8 bases fit TRBD2. CDR3 length equals 17 residues. J gave up 2 bases and V 4 bases, and 14 bases lay outside the gene matches. Germline-derived CDR1 and CDR2 are SQVTM and ANQGSEA.

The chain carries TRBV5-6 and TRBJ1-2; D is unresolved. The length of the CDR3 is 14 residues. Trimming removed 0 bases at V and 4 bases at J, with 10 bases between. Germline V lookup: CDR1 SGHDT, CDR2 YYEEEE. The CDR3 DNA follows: TGTGCCAGCAGCTTGGCTCCGTCACCCTATGGCTACACCTTC. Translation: CASSLAPSPYGYTF.

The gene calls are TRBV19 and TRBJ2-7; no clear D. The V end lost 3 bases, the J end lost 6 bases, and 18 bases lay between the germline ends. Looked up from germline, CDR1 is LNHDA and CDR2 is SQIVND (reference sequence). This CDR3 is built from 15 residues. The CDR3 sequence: CASSILFGQDREQYF. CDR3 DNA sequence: TGTGCCAGTAGTATCCTCTTTGGGCAGGACCGCGAGCAGTACTTC. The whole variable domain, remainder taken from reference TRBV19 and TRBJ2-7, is DGGITQSPKYLFRKEGQNVTLSCEQNLNHDAMYWYRQDPGQGLRLIYYSQIVNDFQKGDIAEGYSVSREKKESFPLTVTSAQKNPTAFYLCASSILFGQDREQYFGPGTRLTVT.

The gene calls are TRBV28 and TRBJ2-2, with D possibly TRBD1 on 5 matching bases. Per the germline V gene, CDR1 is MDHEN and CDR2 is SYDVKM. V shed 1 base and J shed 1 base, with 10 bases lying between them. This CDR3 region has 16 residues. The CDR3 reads CASSLSYRMNTGELFF. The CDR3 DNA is TGTGCCAGCAGTTTATCGTACAGGATGAACACCGGGGAGCTGTTTTTT. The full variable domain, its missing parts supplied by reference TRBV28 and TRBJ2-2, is DVKVTQSSRYLVKRTGEKVFLECVQDMDHENMFWYRQDPGLGLRLIYFSYDVKMKEKGDIPEGYSVSREKKERFSLILESASTNQTSMYLCASSLSYRMNTGELFFGEGSRLTVL.

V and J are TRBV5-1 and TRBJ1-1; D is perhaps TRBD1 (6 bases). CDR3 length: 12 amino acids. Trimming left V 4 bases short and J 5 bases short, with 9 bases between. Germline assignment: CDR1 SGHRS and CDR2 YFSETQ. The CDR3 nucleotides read TGCGCCAGCAGCGTCAGGGGAACTGAAGCTTTCTTT. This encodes CASSVRGTEAFF.

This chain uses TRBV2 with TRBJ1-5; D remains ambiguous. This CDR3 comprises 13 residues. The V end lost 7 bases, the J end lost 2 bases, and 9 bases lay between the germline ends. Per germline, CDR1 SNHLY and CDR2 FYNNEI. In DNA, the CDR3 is TGTGCCAGCAAAGTCAGAGGCAATCAGCCCCAGCATTTT. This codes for CASKVRGNQPQHF.

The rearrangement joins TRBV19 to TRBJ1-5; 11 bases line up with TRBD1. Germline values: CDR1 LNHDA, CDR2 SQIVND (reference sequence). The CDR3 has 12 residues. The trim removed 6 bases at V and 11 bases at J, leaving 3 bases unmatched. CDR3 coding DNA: TGTGCCAGTAGACCGGGACAGGGGGCCCAGCATTTT. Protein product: CASRPGQGAQHF.

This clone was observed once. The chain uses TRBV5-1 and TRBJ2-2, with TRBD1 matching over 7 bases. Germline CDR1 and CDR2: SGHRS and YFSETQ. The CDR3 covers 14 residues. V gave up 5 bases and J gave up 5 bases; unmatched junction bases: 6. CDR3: CASRQDRATGELFF. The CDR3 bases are TGCGCCAGCAGGCAAGACAGGGCTACCGGGGAGCTGTTTTTT.

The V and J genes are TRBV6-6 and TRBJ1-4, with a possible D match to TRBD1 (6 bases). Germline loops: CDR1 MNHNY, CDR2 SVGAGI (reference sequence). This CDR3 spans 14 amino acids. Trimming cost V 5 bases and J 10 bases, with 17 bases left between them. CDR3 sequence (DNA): TGTGCCAGCAGTACGGACAGCCCCGGGGGAAAACTGTTTTTT. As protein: CASSTDSPGGKLFF.

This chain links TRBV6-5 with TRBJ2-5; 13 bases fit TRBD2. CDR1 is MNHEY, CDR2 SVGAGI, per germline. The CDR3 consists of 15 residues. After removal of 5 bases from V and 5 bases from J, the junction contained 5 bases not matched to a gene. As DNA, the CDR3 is TGTGCCAGCAGTCCGGGACTAGCGGGAAGGGAGACCCAGTACTTC. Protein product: CASSPGLAGRETQYF.

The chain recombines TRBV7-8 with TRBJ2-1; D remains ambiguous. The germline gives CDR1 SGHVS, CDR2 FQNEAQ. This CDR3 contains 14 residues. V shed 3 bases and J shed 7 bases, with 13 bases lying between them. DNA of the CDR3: TGTGCCAGCAGCTTTAATATTTACGGGAATGAGCAGTTCTTC. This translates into CASSFNIYGNEQFF.

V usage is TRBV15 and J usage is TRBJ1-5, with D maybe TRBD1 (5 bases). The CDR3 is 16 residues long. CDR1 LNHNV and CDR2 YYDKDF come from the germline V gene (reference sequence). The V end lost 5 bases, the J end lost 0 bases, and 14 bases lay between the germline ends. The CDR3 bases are TGTGCCACCAGCCGGCTAAGGACAAATAGCAATCAGCCCCAGCATTTT. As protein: CATSRLRTNSNQPQHF.

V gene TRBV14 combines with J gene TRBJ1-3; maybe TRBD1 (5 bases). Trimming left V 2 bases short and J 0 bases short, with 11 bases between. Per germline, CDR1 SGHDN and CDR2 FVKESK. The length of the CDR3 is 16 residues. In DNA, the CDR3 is TGTGCCAGCAGCCAATGGGGGGAATACTCTGGAAACACCATATATTTT. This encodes CASSQWGEYSGNTIYF.

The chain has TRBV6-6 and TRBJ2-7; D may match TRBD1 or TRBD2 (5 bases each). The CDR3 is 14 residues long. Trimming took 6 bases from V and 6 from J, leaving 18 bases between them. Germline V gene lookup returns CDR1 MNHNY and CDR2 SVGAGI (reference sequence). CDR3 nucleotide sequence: TGTGCCAGCAGCCCGGGGCAGGGCTCTGGCGAGCAGTACTTC. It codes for CASSPGQGSGEQYF.

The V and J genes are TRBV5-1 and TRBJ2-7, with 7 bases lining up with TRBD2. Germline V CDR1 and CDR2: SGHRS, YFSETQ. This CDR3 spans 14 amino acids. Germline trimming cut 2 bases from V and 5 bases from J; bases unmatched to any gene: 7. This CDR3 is CASSFAGDIHEQYF. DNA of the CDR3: TGCGCCAGCAGCTTCGCGGGAGATATCCACGAGCAGTACTTC.

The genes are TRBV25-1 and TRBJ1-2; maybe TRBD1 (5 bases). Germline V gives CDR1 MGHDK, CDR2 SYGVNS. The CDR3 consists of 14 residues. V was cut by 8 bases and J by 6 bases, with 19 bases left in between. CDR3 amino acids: CASRIVAGKDGYTF. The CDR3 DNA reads TGTGCCAGCCGAATCGTCGCAGGGAAGGATGGCTACACCTTC.

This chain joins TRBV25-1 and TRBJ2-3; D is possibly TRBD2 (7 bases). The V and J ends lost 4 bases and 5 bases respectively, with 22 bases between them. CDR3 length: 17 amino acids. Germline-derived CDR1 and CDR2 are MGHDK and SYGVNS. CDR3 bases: TGTGCCAGCAGTGGGCCCCCCCGGCGGGGGCTCGGAGATACGCAGTATTTT. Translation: CASSGPPRRGLGDTQYF.